A single sample is the source of the 8 T cell receptor beta chains below, sequenced in a study of T cells in Graves' hyperthyroidism and ophthalmopathy. RNA transcripts provided the source from which TCR beta CDR3 regions were amplified. HTBI primers were used for first-round RT-PCR of the TCR CDR3. TCRdb recomputed calls from the multiplex PCR reads with MiXCR, one row per CDR3 protein. The sample has fewer than 700,000 distinct CDR3 sequences; 15% to 20% are singletons. Input material: blood. These receptors originate from a woman aged 25 to 39 with Graves' hyperthyroidism.

The CDR3 region is CASSLTGFGYQPQHF. The DNA of the CDR3 is TGTGCCAGCAGTTTGACAGGGTTTGGATATCAGCCCCAGCATTTT. V and J are TRBV28 and TRBJ1-5; 7 bases map to TRBD1. The CDR3 has 15 amino acids. With V trimmed by 3 bases and J by 5 bases, 7 bases remained unmatched. CDR1 is MDHEN, CDR2 SYDVKM, per germline.

The chain joins TRBV9 to TRBJ2-5; 11 nucleotides line up with TRBD2. The CDR3 runs to 15 residues. Germline values: CDR1 SGDLS, CDR2 YYNGEE. After removal of 7 bases from V and 5 bases from J, the junction contained 10 bases not matched to a gene. As DNA, the CDR3 is TGTGCCAGCGCGCCCACTAGCGGGAGACGGGAGACCCAGTACTTC. Its protein is CASAPTSGRRETQYF.

The chain combines TRBV2 with TRBJ2-7, with TRBD2 as a possible D gene (5 bases). Germline CDR1 and CDR2: SNHLY and FYNNEI. This CDR3 comprises 13 residues. V was pared by 4 bases and J by 9 bases, with 16 bases between. CDR3 region: CASSATLVEGQYF. As DNA, the CDR3 is TGTGCCAGCAGTGCGACGCTGGTAGAGGGGCAGTACTTC.

This clonotype appeared many times. The chain joins TRBV7-2 to TRBJ2-7; 11 nucleotides align to TRBD2. The germline CDR1 and CDR2 sequences are SGHTA and FQGNSA. The J segment lost 2 bases and the V segment lost 4 bases, leaving 13 bases of the junction unmatched. This CDR3 spans 18 amino acids. The chain's CDR3 is CASSSRPSTSGRAYEQYF. The DNA for the CDR3 is TGTGCCAGCAGCTCCCGGCCCAGCACTAGCGGGAGAGCCTACGAGCAGTACTTC.

The chain joins TRBV7-9 to TRBJ2-7, with 7 bases matching TRBD1. CDR3 size: 15 residues. The germline V gene encodes CDR1 SEHNR and CDR2 FQNEAQ (reference sequence). The V segment lost 1 base and the J segment 3 bases; nucleotides outside the gene matches: 6. This CDR3 is CASSLGGTAYYEQYF. The CDR3 bases are TGTGCCAGCAGCTTAGGGGGGACAGCCTACTACGAGCAGTACTTC.

The table lists this clonotype with many counts. The J gene is TRBJ2-7, the V gene TRBV6-1, with D perhaps given as TRBD1 or TRBD2 (5 bases each). Deletions cut 8 bases from V and 7 bases from J, with 18 bases between. The CDR3 spans 13 residues. CDR1 and CDR2 from the germline V gene are MNHNS and SASEGT. The DNA for the CDR3 is TGTGCCAGCGACGGGGACCAACGATGGGAGCAGTACTTC. It translates to CASDGDQRWEQYF.

This clonotype was observed many times. This chain joins TRBV3-1 and TRBJ2-1, with 13 bases identical to TRBD2. The length of the CDR3 is 16 residues. Trimming took 4 bases from V and 7 from J; bases not matched to a gene: 7. The V gene's germline CDR1 is LGHDT and CDR2 YNNKEL (reference sequence). This CDR3 reads CASSPWTSGSINEQFF. For the CDR3, the DNA is TGTGCCAGCAGCCCCTGGACTAGCGGGAGTATTAATGAGCAGTTCTTC.

As for this clonotype: Since a much larger clone is just one base distant, this may be a read error. CDR3 sequence: CSARDQRLAVYNEQSF. The CDR3 coding sequence is TGCAGTGCTAGAGATCAACGCCTAGCGGTCTACAATGAGCAGTCCTTC. The chain is built from TRBV20-1 and TRBJ2-1, with 7 nucleotides matching TRBD2. Germline V gene lookup returns CDR1 DFQATT and CDR2 SNEGSKA (reference sequence). The CDR3 spans 16 residues.